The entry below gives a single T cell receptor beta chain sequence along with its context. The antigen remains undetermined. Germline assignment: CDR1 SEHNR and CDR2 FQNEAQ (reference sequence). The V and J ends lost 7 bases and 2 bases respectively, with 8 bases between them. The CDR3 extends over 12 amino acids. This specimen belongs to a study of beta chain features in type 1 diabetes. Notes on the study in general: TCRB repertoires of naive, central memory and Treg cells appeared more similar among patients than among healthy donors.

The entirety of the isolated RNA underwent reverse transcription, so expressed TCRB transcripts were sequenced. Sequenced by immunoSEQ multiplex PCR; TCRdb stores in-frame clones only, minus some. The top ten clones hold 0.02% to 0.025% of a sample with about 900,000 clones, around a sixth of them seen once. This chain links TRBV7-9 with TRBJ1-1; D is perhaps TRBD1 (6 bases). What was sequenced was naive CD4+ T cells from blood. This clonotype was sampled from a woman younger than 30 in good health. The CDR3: CASNRVNTEAFF. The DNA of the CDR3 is TGTGCCAGCAACAGGGTTAACACTGAAGCTTTCTTT.